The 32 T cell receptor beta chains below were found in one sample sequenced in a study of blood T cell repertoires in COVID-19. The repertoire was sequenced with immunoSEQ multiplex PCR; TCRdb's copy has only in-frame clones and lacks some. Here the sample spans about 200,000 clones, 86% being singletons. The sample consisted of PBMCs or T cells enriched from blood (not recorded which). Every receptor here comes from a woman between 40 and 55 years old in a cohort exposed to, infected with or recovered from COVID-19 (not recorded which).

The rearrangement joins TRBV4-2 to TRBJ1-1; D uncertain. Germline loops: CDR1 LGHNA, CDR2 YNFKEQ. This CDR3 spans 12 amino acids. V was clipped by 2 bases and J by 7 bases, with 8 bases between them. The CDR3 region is CASSQNRDEAFF. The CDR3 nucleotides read TGTGCCAGCAGCCAAAACCGGGATGAAGCTTTCTTT.

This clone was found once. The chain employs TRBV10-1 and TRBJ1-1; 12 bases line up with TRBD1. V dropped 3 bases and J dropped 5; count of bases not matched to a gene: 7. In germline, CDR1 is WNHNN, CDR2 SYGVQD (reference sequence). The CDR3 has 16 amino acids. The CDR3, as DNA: TGCGCCAGCAGTGACTCAGGGACAGGGGGCGCGACTGAAGCTTTCTTT. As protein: CASSDSGTGGATEAFF.

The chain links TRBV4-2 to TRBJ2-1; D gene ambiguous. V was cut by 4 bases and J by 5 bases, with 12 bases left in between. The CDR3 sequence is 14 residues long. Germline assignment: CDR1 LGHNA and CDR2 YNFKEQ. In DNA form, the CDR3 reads TGTGCCAGCAGCCTCATCGGAACAGACAATGAGCAGTTCTTC. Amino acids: CASSLIGTDNEQFF.

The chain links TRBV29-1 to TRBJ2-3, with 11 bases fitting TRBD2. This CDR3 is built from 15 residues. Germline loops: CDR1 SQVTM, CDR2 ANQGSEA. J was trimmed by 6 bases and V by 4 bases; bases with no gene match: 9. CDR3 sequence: CSVGQLAGVRDTQYF. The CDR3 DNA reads TGCAGCGTTGGGCAACTAGCGGGGGTAAGGGATACGCAGTATTTT.

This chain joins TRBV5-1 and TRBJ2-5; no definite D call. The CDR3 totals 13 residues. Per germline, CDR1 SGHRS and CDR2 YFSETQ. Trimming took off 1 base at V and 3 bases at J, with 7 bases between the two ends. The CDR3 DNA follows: TGCGCCAGCAGCTTGTTTTCGGAAGAGACCCAGTACTTC. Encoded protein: CASSLFSEETQYF. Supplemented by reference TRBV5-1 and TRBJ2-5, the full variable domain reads KAGVTQTPRYLIKTRGQQVTLSCSPISGHRSVSWYQQTPGQGLQFLFEYFSETQRNKGNFPGRFSGRQFSNSRSEMNVSTLELGDSALYLCASSLFSEETQYFGPGTRLLVL.

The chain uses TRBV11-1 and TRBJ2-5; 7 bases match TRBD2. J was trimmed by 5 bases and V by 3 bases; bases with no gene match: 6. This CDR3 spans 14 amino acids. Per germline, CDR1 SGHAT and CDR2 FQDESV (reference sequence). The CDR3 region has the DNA TGTGCCAGCAGCTTCGGACGGGGAGGGGAGACCCAGTACTTC. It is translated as CASSFGRGGETQYF.

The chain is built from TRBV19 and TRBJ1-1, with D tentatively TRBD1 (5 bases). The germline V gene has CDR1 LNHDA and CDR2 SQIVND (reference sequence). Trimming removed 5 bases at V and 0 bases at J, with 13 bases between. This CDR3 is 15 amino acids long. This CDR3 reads CASSLRTTMNTEAFF. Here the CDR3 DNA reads TGTGCCAGTAGTCTAAGGACAACGATGAACACTGAAGCTTTCTTT.

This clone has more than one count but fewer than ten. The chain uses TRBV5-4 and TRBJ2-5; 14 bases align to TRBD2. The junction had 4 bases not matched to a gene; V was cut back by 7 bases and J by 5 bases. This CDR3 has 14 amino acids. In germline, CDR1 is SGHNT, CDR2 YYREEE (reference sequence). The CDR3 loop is CASRRLAGGETQYF. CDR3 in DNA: TGTGCCAGCCGACGACTAGCGGGAGGGGAGACCCAGTACTTC.

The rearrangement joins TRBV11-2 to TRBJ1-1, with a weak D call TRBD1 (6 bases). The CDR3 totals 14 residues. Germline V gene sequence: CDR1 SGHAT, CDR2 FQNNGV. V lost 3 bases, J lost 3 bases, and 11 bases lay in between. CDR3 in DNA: TGTGCCAGCAGCTTGGAACAGGGTTACACTGAAGCTTTCTTT. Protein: CASSLEQGYTEAFF. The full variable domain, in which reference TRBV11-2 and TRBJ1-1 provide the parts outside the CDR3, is EAGVAQSPRYKIIEKRQSVAFWCNPISGHATLYWYQQILGQGPKLLIQFQNNGVVDDSQLPKDRFSAERLKGVDSTLKIQPAKLEDSAVYLCASSLEQGYTEAFFGQGTRLTVV.

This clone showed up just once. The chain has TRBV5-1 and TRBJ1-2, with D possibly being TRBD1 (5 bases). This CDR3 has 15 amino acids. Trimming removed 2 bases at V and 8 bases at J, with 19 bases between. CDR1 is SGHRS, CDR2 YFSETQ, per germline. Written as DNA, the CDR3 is TGCGCCAGCAGCTTTGCGGGACTCCGAGGAGACGGCTACACCTTC. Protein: CASSFAGLRGDGYTF.

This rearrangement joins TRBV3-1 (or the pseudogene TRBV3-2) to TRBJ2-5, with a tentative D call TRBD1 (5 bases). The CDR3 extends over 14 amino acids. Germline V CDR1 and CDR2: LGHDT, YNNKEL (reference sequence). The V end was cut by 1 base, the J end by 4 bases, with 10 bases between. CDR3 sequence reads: CASSQVQGIETQYF. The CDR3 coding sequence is TGTGCCAGCAGCCAAGTGCAGGGAATAGAGACCCAGTACTTC.

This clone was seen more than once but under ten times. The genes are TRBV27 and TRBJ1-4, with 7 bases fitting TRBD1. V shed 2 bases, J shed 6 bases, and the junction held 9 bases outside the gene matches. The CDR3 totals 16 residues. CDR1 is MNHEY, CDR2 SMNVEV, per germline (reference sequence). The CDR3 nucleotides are TGTGCCAGCAGTTTAGGCCCCGGGACAGCACATGAAAAACTGTTTTTT. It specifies CASSLGPGTAHEKLFF. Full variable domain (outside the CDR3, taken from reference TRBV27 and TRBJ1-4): EAQVTQNPRYLITVTGKKLTVTCSQNMNHEYMSWYRQDPGLGLRQIYYSMNVEVTDKGDVPEGYKVSRKEKRNFPLILESPSPNQTSLYFCASSLGPGTAHEKLFFGSGTQLSVL.

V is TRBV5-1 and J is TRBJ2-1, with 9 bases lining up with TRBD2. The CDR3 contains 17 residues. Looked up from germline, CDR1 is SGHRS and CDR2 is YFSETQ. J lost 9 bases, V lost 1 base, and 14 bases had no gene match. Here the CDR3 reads CASSLIIRGGGAGEQFF. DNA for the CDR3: TGCGCCAGCAGCTTGATCATTAGGGGCGGGGGGGCCGGTGAGCAGTTCTTC.

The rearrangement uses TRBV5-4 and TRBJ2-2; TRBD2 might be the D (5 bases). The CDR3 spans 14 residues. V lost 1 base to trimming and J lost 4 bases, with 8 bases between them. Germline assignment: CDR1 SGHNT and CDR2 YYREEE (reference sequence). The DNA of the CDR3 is TGTGCCAGCAGCTTGACGGGAACCACCGGGGAGCTGTTTTTT. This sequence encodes CASSLTGTTGELFF.

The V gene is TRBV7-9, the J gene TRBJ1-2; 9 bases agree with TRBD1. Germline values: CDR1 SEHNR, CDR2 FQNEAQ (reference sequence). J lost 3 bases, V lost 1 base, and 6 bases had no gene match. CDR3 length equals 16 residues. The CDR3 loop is CASSLEADRGYYGYTF. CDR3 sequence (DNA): TGTGCCAGCAGCTTAGAGGCCGACAGGGGGTACTATGGCTACACCTTC.

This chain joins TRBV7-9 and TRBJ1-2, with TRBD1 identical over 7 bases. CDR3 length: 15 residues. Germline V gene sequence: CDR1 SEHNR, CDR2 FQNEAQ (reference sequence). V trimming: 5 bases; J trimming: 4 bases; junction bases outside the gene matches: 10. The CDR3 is CASSETGRGPYGYTF. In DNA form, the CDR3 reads TGTGCCAGCAGCGAGACAGGAAGGGGGCCCTATGGCTACACCTTC.

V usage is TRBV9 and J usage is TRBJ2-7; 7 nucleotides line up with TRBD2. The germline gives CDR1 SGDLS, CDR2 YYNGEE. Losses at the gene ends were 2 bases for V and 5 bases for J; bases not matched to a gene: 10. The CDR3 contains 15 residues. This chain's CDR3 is CASSVRGSQTDEQYF. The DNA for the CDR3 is TGTGCCAGCAGCGTCCGCGGGAGTCAGACCGACGAGCAGTACTTC.

CDR3 sequence: CASSQTSGLTDTQYF. DNA for the CDR3: TGTGCCAGTAGCCAAACTAGCGGCCTCACAGATACGCAGTATTTT. The rearrangement joins TRBV19 to TRBJ2-3; 8 bases are shared with TRBD2. V lost 6 bases to trimming and J lost 2 bases; unmatched junction nucleotides: 7. Germline values: CDR1 LNHDA, CDR2 SQIVND (reference sequence). The CDR3 runs 15 residues.

DNA of the CDR3: TGTGCCAGCAGCGTAGCAGGTCTCGGAAACACCATATATTTT. Its translation is CASSVAGLGNTIYF. V is TRBV11-2 and J is TRBJ1-3; D remains unclear. V was trimmed by 5 bases and J by 4 bases, leaving 12 bases between them. Germline CDR1 is SGHAT and CDR2 is FQNNGV. The CDR3 is made up of 14 amino acids.

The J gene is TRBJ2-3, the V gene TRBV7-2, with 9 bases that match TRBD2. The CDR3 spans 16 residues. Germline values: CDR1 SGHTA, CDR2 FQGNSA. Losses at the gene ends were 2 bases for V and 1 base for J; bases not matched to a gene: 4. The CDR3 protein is CASSLRAGGRTDTQYF. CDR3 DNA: TGTGCCAGCAGCTTACGCGCGGGGGGGCGCACAGATACGCAGTATTTT.

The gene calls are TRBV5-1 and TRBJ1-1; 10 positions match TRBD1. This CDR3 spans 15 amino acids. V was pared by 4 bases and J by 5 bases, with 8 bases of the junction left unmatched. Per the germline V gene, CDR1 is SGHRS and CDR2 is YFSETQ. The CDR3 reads CASSTGQGVVTEAFF. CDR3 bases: TGCGCCAGCAGCACCGGACAGGGGGTGGTTACTGAAGCTTTCTTT.

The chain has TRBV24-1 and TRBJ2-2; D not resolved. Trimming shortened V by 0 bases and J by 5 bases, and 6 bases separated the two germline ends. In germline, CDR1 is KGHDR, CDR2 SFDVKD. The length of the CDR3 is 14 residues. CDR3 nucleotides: TGTGCCACCAGTGATTTGCACTGGACCGGGGAGCTGTTTTTT. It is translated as CATSDLHWTGELFF.

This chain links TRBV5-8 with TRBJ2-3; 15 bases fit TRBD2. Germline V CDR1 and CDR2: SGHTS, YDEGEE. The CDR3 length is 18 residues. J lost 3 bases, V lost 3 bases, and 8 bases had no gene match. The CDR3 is CASSSGLAGGPKTDTQYF. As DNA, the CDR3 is TGTGCCAGCAGCTCCGGACTAGCGGGAGGGCCGAAGACAGATACGCAGTATTTT.

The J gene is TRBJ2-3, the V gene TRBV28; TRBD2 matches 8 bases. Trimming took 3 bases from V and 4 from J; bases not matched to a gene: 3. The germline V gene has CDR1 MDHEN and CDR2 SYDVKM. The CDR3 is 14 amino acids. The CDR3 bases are TGTGCCAGCAGTTTTCCGGGAGGGCCAGATACGCAGTATTTT. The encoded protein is CASSFPGGPDTQYF.

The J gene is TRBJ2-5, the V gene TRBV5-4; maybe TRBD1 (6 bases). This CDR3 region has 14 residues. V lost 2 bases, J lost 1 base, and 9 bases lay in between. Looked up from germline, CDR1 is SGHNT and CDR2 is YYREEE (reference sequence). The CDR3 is CASSLGGTQETQYF. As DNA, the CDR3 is TGTGCCAGCAGCTTAGGGGGAACCCAAGAGACCCAGTACTTC.

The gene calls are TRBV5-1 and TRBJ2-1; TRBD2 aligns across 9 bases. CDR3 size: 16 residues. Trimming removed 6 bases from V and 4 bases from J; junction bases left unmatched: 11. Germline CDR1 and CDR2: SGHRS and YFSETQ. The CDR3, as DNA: TGCGCCAGCAAGGTGGGCGGGGGGGCGAGATACAATGAGCAGTTCTTC. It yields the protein CASKVGGGARYNEQFF.

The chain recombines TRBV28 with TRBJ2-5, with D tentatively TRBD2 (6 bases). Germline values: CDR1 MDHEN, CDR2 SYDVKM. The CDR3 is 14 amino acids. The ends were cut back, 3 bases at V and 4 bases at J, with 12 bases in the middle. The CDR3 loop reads CASSLGGPRETQYF. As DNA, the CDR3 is TGTGCCAGCAGTTTGGGGGGACCCAGAGAGACCCAGTACTTC. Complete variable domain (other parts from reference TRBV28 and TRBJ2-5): DVKVTQSSRYLVKRTGEKVFLECVQDMDHENMFWYRQDPGLGLRLIYFSYDVKMKEKGDIPEGYSVSREKKERFSLILESASTNQTSMYLCASSLGGPRETQYFGPGTRLLVL.

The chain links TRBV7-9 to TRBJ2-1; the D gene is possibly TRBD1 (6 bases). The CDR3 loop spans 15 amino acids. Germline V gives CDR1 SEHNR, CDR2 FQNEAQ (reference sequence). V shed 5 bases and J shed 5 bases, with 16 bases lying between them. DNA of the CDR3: TGTGCCAGCAGCCTCGGGACAAGTCCTCACAATGAGCAGTTCTTC. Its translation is CASSLGTSPHNEQFF.

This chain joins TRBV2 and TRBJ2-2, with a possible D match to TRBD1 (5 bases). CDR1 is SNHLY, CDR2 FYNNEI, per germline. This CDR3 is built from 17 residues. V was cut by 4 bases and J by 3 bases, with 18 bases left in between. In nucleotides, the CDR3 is TGTGCCAGCAGTGGATTGCAGGTTACAGGATACACCGGGGAGCTGTTTTTT. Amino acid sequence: CASSGLQVTGYTGELFF.

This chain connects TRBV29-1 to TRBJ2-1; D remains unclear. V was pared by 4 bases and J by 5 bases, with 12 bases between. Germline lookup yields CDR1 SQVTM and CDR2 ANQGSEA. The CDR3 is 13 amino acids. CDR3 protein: CSVARGANNEQFF. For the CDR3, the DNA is TGCAGCGTTGCGCGAGGCGCAAACAATGAGCAGTTCTTC.

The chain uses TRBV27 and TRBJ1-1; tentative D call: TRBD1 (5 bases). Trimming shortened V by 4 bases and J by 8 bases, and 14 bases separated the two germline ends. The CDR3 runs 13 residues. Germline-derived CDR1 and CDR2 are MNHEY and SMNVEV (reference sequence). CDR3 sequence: CASSYGGVEEAFF. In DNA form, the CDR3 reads TGTGCCAGCAGTTATGGGGGGGTCGAGGAAGCTTTCTTT.

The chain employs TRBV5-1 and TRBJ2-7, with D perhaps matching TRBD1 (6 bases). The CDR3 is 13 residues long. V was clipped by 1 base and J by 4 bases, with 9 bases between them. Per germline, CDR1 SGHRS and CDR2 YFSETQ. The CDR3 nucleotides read TGCGCCAGCAGCTTGAGGGACACGTACGAGCAGTACTTC. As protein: CASSLRDTYEQYF.